The entry below gives a single T cell receptor beta chain sequence along with its context. What this receptor recognizes is not known. Base qualities are missing; no much larger clone stands one base away. This sample is drawn from a study of control samples from healthy donors and cancer patients (dated by TCRdb to about 2020). Receptors were amplified or captured by the immunoSEQ multiplex PCR assay. TCRdb re-hosts the immuneACCESS table, in-frame sequences only. Its copies lack some clones; in the studies checked, an unresolved V gene accounts for under half of them, and the cause for the rest is not known. The sample table shows around 120,000 clones, and about 91% are seen once. The ten most abundant clones make up around 3.4% of the sample. The CDR3 measures 13 amino acids from cysteine to phenylalanine. Just the 39-base CDR3 DNA is kept, in frame starting at base 1. CDR1 and CDR2, looked up from the germline V gene, are SQVTM and ANQGSEA. The junction shows trimming of 6 bases on V and 4 bases on J, plus 15 bases between the germline ends.

The sequence is built from TRBV29-1 and TRBJ2-5, with the D gene tentatively TRBD1 or TRBD2, based on 6 matching bases in each. The sequencing sample was made of blood. This sequence originates from a man between 35 and 55 years old in good health. CDR3 reads: CSVPIGGLETQYF. The bases read TGCAGCGTCCCCATAGGGGGGCTAGAGACCCAGTACTTC.